This T cell receptor beta chain comes out of a study of blood T cell repertoires in COVID-19. Using immunoSEQ multiplex PCR, the repertoire was profiled, and TCRdb retains in-frame clones only, with some absent. Of 160,000 or so clones in the sample, more than 75% were seen once. This CDR3 comprises 14 residues. Germline loops: CDR1 MNHEY, CDR2 SMNVEV (reference sequence). V dropped 6 bases and J dropped 5; count of bases not matched to a gene: 7. Material for sequencing was PBMCs or T cells enriched from blood (not recorded which). The V call is TRBV27, the J call TRBJ1-1; TRBD1 matches at 9 bases. The source of this sequence is a human donor with acute COVID-19. The donor label of this sample is uncertain. The CDR3 region is CASRWTGDGTEAFF. Here the CDR3 DNA reads TGTGCCAGCAGGTGGACAGGGGATGGGACTGAAGCTTTCTTT.